In its sample, the clone carrying this T cell receptor (beta chain) was seen a few times. The V segment lost 5 bases and the J segment 2 bases; nucleotides outside the gene matches: 11. CDR3 length: 17 amino acids. The V gene's germline CDR1 is MNHEY and CDR2 SMNVEV (reference sequence). From the 5' RACE reads, TCRdb called clonotypes with MiXCR, one entry per CDR3 protein. Of approximately 330,000 distinct CDR3 sequences in the sample, approximately 4% were seen once. This specimen comes from a study of T cells after yellow fever vaccination. The chain couples TRBV27 to TRBJ2-3; 9 nucleotides line up with TRBD2. The sequencing used PBMCs, collected 5 days after the yellow fever booster vaccination. This TCR was sampled from a man between 18 and 29 years old who received the YFV17D yellow fever vaccine. The chain's CDR3 is CASSINPRGGPTDTQYF. The CDR3 DNA follows: TGTGCCAGCAGTATCAACCCGCGGGGGGGCCCCACAGATACGCAGTATTTT.